The 32 T cell receptor beta chains presented below share a single source sample, sequenced in a study of blood T cell repertoires in COVID-19. Some clones are missing from TCRdb's copy, which holds only in-frame ones; the method was immunoSEQ multiplex PCR. Here the sample spans 300,000 to 500,000 clones, around 90% being singletons. Sequencing was carried out using PBMCs or T cells enriched from blood (not recorded which). These receptors all come from a woman aged 40 to 49 with acute COVID-19.

The CDR3 DNA reads TGCGCCAGCAGCCGCGACAGGGAAAGCACAGATACGCAGTATTTT. This translates into CASSRDRESTDTQYF. V gene TRBV4-1 combines with J gene TRBJ2-3, with 7 bases aligning to TRBD1. V was pared by 4 bases and J by 0 bases, with 4 bases of the junction left unmatched. Germline CDR1 is MGHRA and CDR2 is YSYEKL. This CDR3 region has 15 residues.

The chain uses TRBV27 and TRBJ1-4, with 8 bases fitting TRBD1. The V segment lost 8 bases and the J segment 2 bases; nucleotides outside the gene matches: 13. This CDR3 is 17 amino acids long. Germline loops: CDR1 MNHEY, CDR2 SMNVEV (reference sequence). The CDR3 region has the DNA TGTGCCAGCCCGGGTGGGACAGGACGATCCACTAATGAAAAACTGTTTTTT. Its translation: CASPGGTGRSTNEKLFF.

The rearrangement joins TRBV2 to TRBJ1-3; the D gene is possibly TRBD1 (6 bases). Germline V gives CDR1 SNHLY, CDR2 FYNNEI. V was cut by 4 bases and J by 0 bases, with 22 bases left in between. The CDR3 extends over 19 amino acids. The CDR3 DNA sequence: TGTGCCAGCAGTGGTTTCACTTTGACAGGATTGGGCTCTGGAAACACCATATATTTT. It codes for CASSGFTLTGLGSGNTIYF.

The genes are TRBV2 and TRBJ2-5, with D unclear. In germline, CDR1 is SNHLY, CDR2 FYNNEI. This CDR3 comprises 13 residues. V was shortened by 4 bases and J by 1 base, with 7 bases between the two germline ends. For the CDR3, the DNA is TGTGCCAGCAGTGCCTATCCCCAAGAGACCCAGTACTTC. This encodes CASSAYPQETQYF.

The chain links TRBV27 to TRBJ1-6; D is unclear. This CDR3 has 13 residues. Trimming pared 2 bases from V and 9 bases from J, leaving 8 bases between. The germline V gene encodes CDR1 MNHEY and CDR2 SMNVEV (reference sequence). The CDR3 loop is CASSLRESSPLHF. CDR3 bases: TGTGCCAGCAGTTTAAGGGAGAGTTCACCCCTCCACTTT.

This clone came up a few times. CDR3: CASSRQGVSTEAFF. The CDR3 DNA follows: TGTGCCAGCAGCCGACAGGGGGTAAGCACTGAAGCTTTCTTT. This chain links TRBV5-5 with TRBJ1-1; 9 nucleotides agree with TRBD1. The length of the CDR3 is 14 residues. CDR1 is SGHKS and CDR2 is YYEKEE in the germline V gene (reference sequence). J gave up 4 bases and V 4 bases, and 5 bases lay outside the gene matches.

This clone was counted a few times. This rearrangement joins TRBV27 to TRBJ1-2; D might be TRBD1 (6 bases). The length of the CDR3 is 15 residues. V was cut by 4 bases and J by 4 bases, with 16 bases left in between. Germline loops: CDR1 MNHEY, CDR2 SMNVEV (reference sequence). CDR3 sequence: CASSSILQGAYGYTF. CDR3 nucleotides: TGTGCCAGCAGTTCAATCTTACAGGGAGCCTATGGCTACACCTTC.

V usage is TRBV5-1 and J usage is TRBJ1-5, with D possibly TRBD1 on 5 matching bases. This CDR3 is built from 13 residues. Germline CDR1 SGHRS, CDR2 YFSETQ. Trimming removed 7 bases at V and 4 bases at J, with 12 bases between. CDR3 nucleotide sequence: TGCGCCAGCCCTGGGGGGGTTAATCAGCCCCAGCATTTT. Its protein product is CASPGGVNQPQHF.

This clone was seen once. This CDR3 reads CAWTPRGTGGSFSGNTIYF. CDR3 nucleotides: TGTGCCTGGACGCCTAGGGGGACAGGGGGCTCTTTCTCTGGAAACACCATATATTTT. The chain uses TRBV30 and TRBJ1-3, with 12 nucleotides matching TRBD1. The junction had 13 bases not matched to a gene; V was cut back by 4 bases and J by 0 bases. This CDR3 has 19 residues. From germline, CDR1 is GTSNPN and CDR2 SVGIG (reference sequence).

This chain uses TRBV30 with TRBJ1-4; D is perhaps TRBD1 (5 bases). Between the trimmed V and J ends, which lost 0 bases and 7 bases, there was a span of 18 bases. This CDR3 contains 16 residues. Germline loops: CDR1 GTSNPN, CDR2 SVGIG (reference sequence). The CDR3 sequence is CAWSVKGIGAAEKLFF. The DNA of the CDR3 is TGTGCCTGGAGTGTAAAGGGGATAGGTGCGGCTGAAAAACTGTTTTTT. Variable domain in full (rest from reference TRBV30 and TRBJ1-4): SQTIHQWPATLVQPVGSPLSLECTVEGTSNPNLYWYRQAAGRGLQLLFYSVGIGQISSEVPQNLSASRPQDRQFILSSKKLLLSDSGFYLCAWSVKGIGAAEKLFFGSGTQLSVL.

The V call is TRBV6-1, the J call TRBJ2-7; 7 bases align to TRBD1. CDR3 length equals 12 residues. V trimming: 2 bases; J trimming: 9 bases; junction bases outside the gene matches: 4. Germline CDR1 reads MNHNS; CDR2 reads SASEGT. The CDR3 region is CASSEQGVGQYF. The CDR3 bases are TGTGCCAGCAGTGAACAGGGGGTGGGGCAGTACTTC.

The chain is built from TRBV30 and TRBJ2-3; the match to TRBD1 covers 9 bases. The CDR3 length is 15 residues. Germline lookup yields CDR1 GTSNPN and CDR2 SVGIG (reference sequence). Germline trimming cut 5 bases from V and 3 bases from J; bases unmatched to any gene: 9. CDR3 loop: CAWGTGSSETDTQYF. The CDR3 DNA is TGTGCCTGGGGGACAGGGTCCTCTGAAACAGATACGCAGTATTTT.

The genes are TRBV2 and TRBJ2-1; 8 nucleotides match TRBD2. Germline CDR1 and CDR2: SNHLY and FYNNEI. The CDR3 runs 14 residues. V was pared by 9 bases and J by 4 bases, with 8 bases of the junction left unmatched. The DNA for the CDR3 is TGTGCCAGATCGGTAGCGGGGAGATACAATGAGCAGTTCTTC. Translated, it gives CARSVAGRYNEQFF. The full variable domain, its missing parts supplied by reference TRBV2 and TRBJ2-1, is EPEVTQTPSHQVTQMGQEVILRCVPISNHLYFYWYRQILGQKVEFLVSFYNNEISEKSEIFDDQFSVERPDGSNFTLKIRSTKLEDSAMYFCARSVAGRYNEQFFGPGTRLTVL.

The rearrangement uses TRBV6-5 and TRBJ1-3; tentatively, D is TRBD1 (6 bases). Germline-derived CDR1 and CDR2 are MNHEY and SVGAGI. V dropped 10 bases and J dropped 2 bases, with 12 bases sitting between them. This CDR3 region has 13 residues. This CDR3 reads CATYRVPGNTIYF. Here the CDR3 DNA reads TGTGCCACCTACAGGGTACCTGGAAACACCATATATTTT.

The rearrangement links TRBV5-6 to TRBJ2-2, with D unclear. CDR3 size: 15 residues. Germline-derived CDR1 and CDR2 are SGHDT and YYEEEE. V was cut by 1 base and J by 4 bases, with 11 bases left in between. The CDR3 region is CASSLLSRSTGELFF. The CDR3 DNA reads as TGTGCCAGCAGCTTGCTGTCCCGGAGCACCGGGGAGCTGTTTTTT.

The chain carries TRBV5-1 and TRBJ2-2, with a tentative D call TRBD2 (5 bases). Trimming shortened V by 2 bases and J by 4 bases, and 18 bases separated the two germline ends. Germline V gives CDR1 SGHRS, CDR2 YFSETQ. The CDR3 length is 17 residues. The CDR3 DNA is TGCGCCAGCAGCTTACTTTTAACGGGAACGGGCACCGGGGAGCTGTTTTTT. This codes for CASSLLLTGTGTGELFF.

The CDR3 DNA sequence: TGTGCCAGCAGGGGGACTGGGATGGATGGCTACACCTTC. Amino acid sequence: CASRGTGMDGYTF. The chain carries TRBV7-9 and TRBJ1-2; a weak D match, TRBD1 (5 bases). The V end was cut by 6 bases, the J end by 6 bases, with 14 bases between. There are 13 residues in the CDR3. The V gene's germline CDR1 is SEHNR and CDR2 FQNEAQ (reference sequence).

This clone was picked up one time. The J gene is TRBJ2-2, the V gene TRBV13; TRBD1 agrees at 9 bases. Germline V lookup: CDR1 PRHDT, CDR2 FYEKMQ (reference sequence). Trimming took 4 bases from V and 5 from J; bases not matched to a gene: 2. The CDR3 is 14 amino acids. This CDR3 is CASSSTGGTGELFF. CDR3 nucleotides: TGTGCCAGCAGCTCGACAGGGGGTACCGGGGAGCTGTTTTTT.

V and J are TRBV5-8 and TRBJ1-2, with D possibly TRBD1 on 5 matching bases. CDR3 length: 15 amino acids. Germline CDR1 is SGHTS and CDR2 is YDEGEE. The V end was cut by 0 bases, the J end by 8 bases, with 17 bases between. For the CDR3, the DNA is TGTGCCAGCAGCTTGGCCATAGTCAGGGTCGGAGGCTACACCTTC. Translated, it gives CASSLAIVRVGGYTF. The full variable domain, rest sourced from reference TRBV5-8 and TRBJ1-2, is EAGVTQSPTHLIKTRGQQATLRCSPISGHTSVYWYQQALGLGLQFLLWYDEGEERNRGNFPPRFSGRQFPNYSSELNVNALELEDSALYLCASSLAIVRVGGYTFGSGTRLTVV.

Here the CDR3 reads CASSRGTEGTYGYTF. The CDR3 DNA reads TGTGCCAGCAGCAGGGGGACAGAAGGTACCTATGGCTACACCTTC. The chain is built from TRBV5-4 and TRBJ1-2; 7 bases line up with TRBD1. V lost 4 bases and J lost 4; bases outside the gene matches: 10. The CDR3 is made up of 15 amino acids. In germline, CDR1 is SGHNT, CDR2 YYREEE (reference sequence).

In this sample, this clone turned up once. The rearrangement links TRBV6-5 to TRBJ2-2; 9 bases line up with TRBD2. This CDR3 spans 15 amino acids. CDR1 is MNHEY, CDR2 SVGAGI, per germline. Unmatched junction bases numbered 4, after V lost 4 bases and J lost 4 bases. The chain's CDR3 is CASSSGGGATGELFF. CDR3 in DNA: TGTGCCAGCAGTTCCGGCGGGGGGGCCACCGGGGAGCTGTTTTTT.

The V gene is TRBV18, the J gene TRBJ2-1; the D gene is possibly TRBD2 (5 bases). This CDR3 contains 12 residues. Germline-derived CDR1 and CDR2 are KGHSH and LQKENI. V was trimmed by 3 bases and J by 8 bases, leaving 8 bases between them. This CDR3 reads CASSPGVHEQFF. The CDR3 nucleotides are TGTGCCAGCTCACCCGGGGTTCATGAGCAGTTCTTC.

The V gene is TRBV4-1, the J gene TRBJ2-1, with a possible D match to TRBD2 (7 bases). This CDR3 region has 13 residues. Germline V gene lookup returns CDR1 MGHRA and CDR2 YSYEKL. V was pared by 0 bases and J by 9 bases, with 9 bases between. The CDR3 DNA reads TGCGCCAGCAGCCAAGAGAGGGGGGGTGAGCAGTTCTTC. It codes for CASSQERGGEQFF.

The chain joins TRBV29-1 to TRBJ2-2, with 8 bases identical to TRBD1. J was trimmed by 6 bases and V by 5 bases; bases with no gene match: 5. Germline-derived CDR1 and CDR2 are SQVTM and ANQGSEA. This CDR3 comprises 13 residues. CDR3 residues: CSVMDREAGELFF. The CDR3, as DNA: TGCAGCGTTATGGACAGGGAAGCCGGGGAGCTGTTTTTT.

The chain links TRBV27 to TRBJ2-1, with D possibly TRBD2 on 6 matching bases. Germline CDR1 and CDR2: MNHEY and SMNVEV (reference sequence). CDR3 length: 15 amino acids. The V and J ends lost 2 bases and 0 bases respectively, with 8 bases between them. In nucleotides, the CDR3 is TGTGCCAGCAGTTTAGTGGGGGGCTCCTACAATGAGCAGTTCTTC. Translating gives CASSLVGGSYNEQFF.

This chain joins TRBV12-5 and TRBJ2-1; TRBD2 matches 9 bases. After removal of 5 bases from V and 1 base from J, the junction contained 0 bases not matched to a gene. This CDR3 has 14 amino acids. CDR1 is LGHNT and CDR2 is FRNRAP in the germline V gene. CDR3: CASGSGGSYNEQFF. DNA for the CDR3: TGTGCTAGTGGTAGCGGGGGGTCCTACAATGAGCAGTTCTTC. Drawing the rest from reference TRBV12-5 and TRBJ2-1, the complete variable domain is DARVTQTPRHKVTEMGQEVTMRCQPILGHNTVFWYRQTMMQGLELLAYFRNRAPLDDSGMPKDRFSAEMPDATLATLKIQPSEPRDSAVYFCASGSGGSYNEQFFGPGTRLTVL.

The chain couples TRBV7-8 to TRBJ2-3, with no clear D. The V end lost 2 bases, the J end lost 6 bases, and 12 bases lay between the germline ends. The CDR3 contains 14 residues. CDR1 SGHVS and CDR2 FQNEAQ come from the germline V gene. CDR3 loop: CASSLFALRDTQYF. CDR3 nucleotides: TGTGCCAGCAGCTTATTTGCGCTCCGGGATACGCAGTATTTT.

The chain has TRBV9 and TRBJ1-3; tentatively, D is TRBD1 (5 bases). Germline CDR1 and CDR2: SGDLS and YYNGEE. The CDR3 spans 20 residues. With 3 bases removed from V and 2 bases from J, the gap between germline ends came to 27 bases. The CDR3 loop reads CASSDHQGMGSDFPGNTIYF. The CDR3 DNA sequence: TGTGCCAGCAGCGACCACCAGGGAATGGGCAGCGACTTCCCTGGAAACACCATATATTTT. The full variable domain, rest sourced from reference TRBV9 and TRBJ1-3, is DSGVTQTPKHLITATGQRVTLRCSPRSGDLSVYWYQQSLDQGLQFLIQYYNGEERAKGNILERFSAQQFPDLHSELNLSSLELGDSALYFCASSDHQGMGSDFPGNTIYFGEGSWLTVV.

The CDR3 DNA reads TGTGCCAGCAGTTTGGGAGGGCTCTCTGGAAACACCATATATTTT. It is translated as CASSLGGLSGNTIYF. The rearrangement joins TRBV28 to TRBJ1-3; D remains unclear. This CDR3 has 15 amino acids. V lost 3 bases, J lost 0 bases, and 9 bases lay in between. The V gene's germline CDR1 is MDHEN and CDR2 SYDVKM.

The rearrangement joins TRBV7-9 to TRBJ2-7; 11 bases are a match to TRBD1. Germline CDR1 is SEHNR and CDR2 is FQNEAQ (reference sequence). There are 14 residues in the CDR3. The V segment lost 5 bases and the J segment 6 bases; nucleotides outside the gene matches: 6. This chain's CDR3 is CASSPGQGGPEQYF. The DNA for the CDR3 is TGTGCCAGCAGCCCGGGACAGGGGGGTCCCGAGCAGTACTTC.

J is TRBJ2-5 and V is TRBV4-1; 7 bases are a match to TRBD2. This CDR3 contains 14 residues. Trimming cost V 6 bases and J 2 bases; bases outside gene matches: 6. Germline CDR1 reads MGHRA; CDR2 reads YSYEKL. The CDR3 loop is CASRERGGQETQYF. DNA of the CDR3: TGCGCCAGCAGGGAGCGGGGAGGTCAAGAGACCCAGTACTTC.

The rearrangement joins TRBV6-4 to TRBJ1-6; D is ambiguous. V lost 2 bases to trimming and J lost 6 bases, with 8 bases between them. The CDR3 sequence is 14 residues long. Germline V CDR1 and CDR2: MRHNA, SNTAGT. CDR3 region: CASSDEALNSPLHF. As DNA, the CDR3 is TGTGCCAGCAGTGACGAGGCGCTTAATTCACCCCTCCACTTT.